This T cell receptor (beta chain) comes out of a study of blood T cell repertoires in COVID-19 (dated by TCRdb to the early 2020s). Turning to the overall study: Samples covering the acute and convalescent phases of COVID-19 were provided by collaborators in the United States, Italy and Spain. The prospective study material was composed of cDNA or gDNA derived from T cells, B-cell-depleted T cells, or PBMCs. Deeply sampled blood TCRbeta repertoires from subjects exposed to, actively infected with, or recovered from COVID-19 were included in the dataset. The repertoires were made available in a free public database intended to serve as a resource for research on the immune response to SARS-CoV-2. The samples were drawn from two sources: the first 160 participants of the ongoing ImmuneRACE study, and 1,000 to 1,500 subjects contributed by 6 global collaborators. Nearly every sample came with metadata listing a de-identified subject ID, COVID-19 status, age in years and sex. Where HLA class I and class II types were available, the types were taken from metadata supplied by the sample provider, not from assay-based typing.

The full study reports these points: The quantity of clinical and demographic metadata differed by source and by participant and was supplied without curation.

V is cut by 4 bases and J by 1 base, and the space between the germline ends is 5 bases. CDR1 and CDR2, looked up from the germline V gene (reference sequence), are MNHEY and SMNVEV. The CDR3 starts with the cysteine, ends with the phenylalanine, and has 12 residues. Left in the record is the CDR3 DNA by itself, 36 bases read in frame from the first base. One collaborating source in Seattle enrolled patients while the patients were actively infected and followed the patients over time throughout the course of disease. Whole blood was collected in K2EDTA tubes by collaborating institutions according to the institutions' own protocols. For TCRbeta analysis, collaborators shipped samples in one of three forms: frozen whole blood, isolated PBMCs, or DNA extracted from either of those sample types. Comment on this clone: Its binding antigen is unknown. Base qualities were left out, and no much larger clone turns up one base away.

TCRbeta CDR3 regions were amplified from genomic DNA using the immunoSEQ Assay, a bias-controlled multiplex PCR. The authors processed their data as follows. Within the assay, amplification of reference gene primers was used to estimate how many nucleated cells each sample contained. Sequence reads were collapsed and filtered to measure the absolute abundance of every unique TCRbeta CDR3 rearrangement. For each sample, productive Simpson clonality was calculated by taking the square root of Simpson's diversity index across productive rearrangements. Not all clones reach the TCRdb copy of this immuneACCESS table, which keeps in-frame sequences only. Checked studies attribute under half of the gap to unresolved V genes and leave the rest unexplained. For V, J and clone size, that table is used; D and trimming come from the DNA. Recorded for this sample are some 350,000 clones; 87% of them occurred a single time. Over 6% of the sample is in the top ten clones.

This sequence uses TRBV27 and TRBJ2-7; the best D guess is TRBD2, with 5 bases matching. The TCR was taken from a woman between 45 and 65 years old with COVID-19, enrolled during active disease. Sequenced: peripheral blood. CDR3 region: CASSSGSYEQYF. The DNA sequence follows: TGTGCCAGCAGTTCGGGATCCTACGAGCAGTACTTC.